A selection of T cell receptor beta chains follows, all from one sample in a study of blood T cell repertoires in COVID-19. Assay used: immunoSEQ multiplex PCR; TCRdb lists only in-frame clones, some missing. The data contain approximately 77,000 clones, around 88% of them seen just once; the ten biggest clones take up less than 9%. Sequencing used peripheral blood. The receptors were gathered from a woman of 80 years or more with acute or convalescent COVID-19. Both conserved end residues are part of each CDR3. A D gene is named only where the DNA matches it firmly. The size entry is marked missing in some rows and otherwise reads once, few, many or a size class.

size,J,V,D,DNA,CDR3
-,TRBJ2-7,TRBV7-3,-,TGTGCCAGCAGCTGGAAACAGGGATTAGAGCAGTACTTC,CASSWKQGLEQYF
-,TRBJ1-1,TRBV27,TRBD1,TGTGCCAGCAGTATGCAGGGGGCGCGCACTGAAGCTTTCTTT,CASSMQGARTEAFF
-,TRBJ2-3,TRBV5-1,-,TGCGCCAGCAGCTTTCCGGACTCCTCTGGGGATACGCAGTATTTT,CASSFPDSSGDTQYF
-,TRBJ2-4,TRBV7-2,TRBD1,TGTGCCAGCAGCGCCGACAGGGTGGGGACCAAAAACATTCAGTACTTC,CASSADRVGTKNIQYF
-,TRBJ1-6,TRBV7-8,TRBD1,TGTGCCAGCAGTATGGACAGGGGGCTATCCTATAATTCACCCCTCCACTTT,CASSMDRGLSYNSPLHF
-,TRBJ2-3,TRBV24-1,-,TGTGCCACCAGTGATTTTAGGCAGGGGACAGATACGCAGTATTTT,CATSDFRQGTDTQYF
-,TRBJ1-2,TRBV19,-,TGTGCCAGTAGTATCCCGACTCGTTCTGGCTACACCTTC,CASSIPTRSGYTF
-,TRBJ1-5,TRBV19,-,TGTGCCAGTAGTATAGAGACAAGGGGGACGCGCAATCAGCCCCAGCATTTT,CASSIETRGTRNQPQHF
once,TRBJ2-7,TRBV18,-,TGTGCCAGCTCACCAACAGGTAACGAGCAGTACTTC,CASSPTGNEQYF
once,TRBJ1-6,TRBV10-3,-,TGTGCCATCAGTGATAGGGGGACGGATTCACCCCTCCACTTT,CAISDRGTDSPLHF
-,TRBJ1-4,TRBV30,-,TGTGCCTGGAGTGGCCTTACGACGGGAGAAAAACTGTTTTTT,CAWSGLTTGEKLFF
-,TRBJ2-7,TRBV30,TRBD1,TGTGCCTGGAGACCGACAGGGGGCATGAGCTACGAGCAGTACTTC,CAWRPTGGMSYEQYF
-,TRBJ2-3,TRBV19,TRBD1,TGTGCCAGTAGTATAGTGGGACAGGGAGCCACAGATACGCAGTATTTT,CASSIVGQGATDTQYF
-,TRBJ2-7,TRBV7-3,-,TGTGCCAGCAGCTTACAGGCAGGGTATTCCCACGAGCAGTACTTC,CASSLQAGYSHEQYF
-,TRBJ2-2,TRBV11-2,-,TGTGCCAGCAGCTCCGTTCAGGTTGGCCTCACCAACACCGGGGAGCTGTTTTTT,CASSSVQVGLTNTGELFF
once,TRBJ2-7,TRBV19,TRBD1,TGTGCCAGTAGACCAAACCGGGACAGATCCTACGAGCAGTACTTC,CASRPNRDRSYEQYF
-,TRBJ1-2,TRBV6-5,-,TGTGCCAGCAGTTACGGGGGGAACAACGGCTACACCTTC,CASSYGGNNGYTF
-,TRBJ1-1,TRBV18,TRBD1,TGTGCCAGCCTCGGGACAGGGGGCGTGAACACTGAAGCTTTCTTT,CASLGTGGVNTEAFF
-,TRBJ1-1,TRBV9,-,TGTGCCAGCAGCGTAGGTGTCAAGGGGACTGAAGCTTTCTTT,CASSVGVKGTEAFF
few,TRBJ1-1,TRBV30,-,TGTGCCTGGAGGCGGGGTACTGAAGCTTTCTTT,CAWRRGTEAFF
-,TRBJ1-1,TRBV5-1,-,TGCGCCAGCAGCTTGGAGGGGGATGGGTCGGCTTTCTTT,CASSLEGDGSAFF
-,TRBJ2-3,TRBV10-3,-,TGTGCCATCAGTGAGTCAGGAGGTACGCAGTATTTT,CAISESGGTQYF
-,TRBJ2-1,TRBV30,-,TGTGCCTGGAGTGTCCAGCGGAGTTGGAATGAGCAGTTCTTC,CAWSVQRSWNEQFF
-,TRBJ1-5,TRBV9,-,TGTGCCACTGTCCCGTATGGGAGCAGGCCCAAACAGCCCCAGCATTTT,CATVPYGSRPKQPQHF
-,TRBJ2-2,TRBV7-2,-,TGTGCCAGCAGCTTAAGGGGGTGGCGAAACACCGGGGAGCTGTTTTTT,CASSLRGWRNTGELFF
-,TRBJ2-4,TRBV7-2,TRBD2,TGTGCCAGCAGCTTAGTAGCGGGAGGAAGCAAAAACATTCAGTACTTC,CASSLVAGGSKNIQYF
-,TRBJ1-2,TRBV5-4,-,TGTGCCAGCAGCGATCCGACAGGCGGAATATATGGCTACACCTTC,CASSDPTGGIYGYTF
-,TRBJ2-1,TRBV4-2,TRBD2,TGTGCCAGCAGCGCTTCGGGGGGAAGCTCCTACAATGAGCAGTTCTTC,CASSASGGSSYNEQFF
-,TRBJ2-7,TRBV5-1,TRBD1,TGCGCCAGCAGCTTTCGGCAGGGGGCGGTCGACGAGCAGTACTTC,CASSFRQGAVDEQYF
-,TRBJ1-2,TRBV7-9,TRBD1,TGTGCCAGCAGCGTAAATACAGGGGGCAGTAGCTATGGCTACACCTTC,CASSVNTGGSSYGYTF
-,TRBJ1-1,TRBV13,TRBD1,TGTGCCAGCAGCCTTAACGACCGGACAGGGACTTTCTTT,CASSLNDRTGTFF
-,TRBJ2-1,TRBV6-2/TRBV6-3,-,TGTGCCAGCAGTTACTCTCGGAATGAGCAGTTCTTC,CASSYSRNEQFF
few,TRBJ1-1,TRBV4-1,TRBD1,TGCGCCAGCAGCCAAGCGGGACAGGGGAGGGTGGGTGTCGTGAACACTGAAGCTTTCTTT,CASSQAGQGRVGVVNTEAFF
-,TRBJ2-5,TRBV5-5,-,TGTGCCAGCAGCCCCCGGGAGACCCAGTACTTC,CASSPRETQYF
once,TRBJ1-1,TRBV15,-,TGTGCCACCAGCAGAGATATCGTTGGGAGAACTGAAGCTTTCTTT,CATSRDIVGRTEAFF
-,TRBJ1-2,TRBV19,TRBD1,TGTGCCAGTAGTATTTCTCAGGGGGACTATGGCTACACCTTC,CASSISQGDYGYTF
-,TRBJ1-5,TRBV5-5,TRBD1,TGTGCCAGCAGCCCCGTGGTTTCCGGGACAGGGGATCGGCCCCAGCATTTT,CASSPVVSGTGDRPQHF
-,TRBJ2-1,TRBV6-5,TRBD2,TGTGCCAGCAGTTCGCCCGGGACTAGTGGGCCTGAGCAGTTCTTC,CASSSPGTSGPEQFF
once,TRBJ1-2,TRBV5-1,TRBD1,TGCGCCAGCAGCCCGGGACAGGGCCTCGGAGGCTACACCTTC,CASSPGQGLGGYTF
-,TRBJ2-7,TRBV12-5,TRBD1,TGTGCTAGTGGCTACCGGGACAGGGGACCGGGGCAGTACTTC,CASGYRDRGPGQYF
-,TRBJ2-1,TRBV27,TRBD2,TGTGCCAGCAGCCCCGCGGGAGTCAGCTCCTACAATGAGCAGTTCTTC,CASSPAGVSSYNEQFF
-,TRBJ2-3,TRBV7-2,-,TGTGCCAGCAGCTTAGGGGCGTTCACAGATACGCAGTATTTT,CASSLGAFTDTQYF
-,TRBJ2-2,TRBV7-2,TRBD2,TGTGCCAGCAGCCCGACTAGCGGGGGGGCCGTCGGGGAGCTGTTTTTT,CASSPTSGGAVGELFF
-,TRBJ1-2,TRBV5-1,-,TGCGCCAGCAGCTCGCCCCGGGATAACTATGGCTACACCTTC,CASSSPRDNYGYTF
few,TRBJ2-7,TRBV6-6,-,TGTGCCAGCAGTAGCTCACAGGGACCGAGGGAGCAGTACTTC,CASSSSQGPREQYF
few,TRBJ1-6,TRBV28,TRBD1,TGTGCCAGCAGTTTTACTGGACAGGTTCATAATTCACCCCTCCACTTT,CASSFTGQVHNSPLHF
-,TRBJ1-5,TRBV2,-,TGTGCCAGCAGAGGGGCATGGGGCAATCAGCCCCAGCATTTT,CASRGAWGNQPQHF
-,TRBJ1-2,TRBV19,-,TGTGCCAGTAGTCCTCGACAGGTCTTTAACTATGGCTACACCTTC,CASSPRQVFNYGYTF
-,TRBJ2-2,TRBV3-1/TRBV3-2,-,TGTGCCAGCAGCCAAGTGGCCCGGGGGCGGGGGCGTAGCACCGGGGAGCTGTTTTTT,CASSQVARGRGRSTGELFF
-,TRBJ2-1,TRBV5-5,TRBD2,TGTGCCAGCAGCTTGGGCGGCAGCGGCCGGGGGGATGAGCAGTTCTTC,CASSLGGSGRGDEQFF
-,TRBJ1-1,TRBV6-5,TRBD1,TGTGCCAGCAGTTCCGACAGGGGGGCCACTGAAGCTTTCTTT,CASSSDRGATEAFF
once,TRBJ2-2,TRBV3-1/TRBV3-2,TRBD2,TGTGCCAGCAGCCAAGATAGAACTAGCGAGACCGGGGAGCTGTTTTTT,CASSQDRTSETGELFF
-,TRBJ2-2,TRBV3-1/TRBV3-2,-,TGTGCCAGCAGCCAAGTCGCGGCGCGGAACACCGGGGAGCTGTTTTTT,CASSQVAARNTGELFF
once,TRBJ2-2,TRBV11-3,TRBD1,TGTGCCAGCAGCTTAGGACAGGGGAAGAGTAGAGGGACCGGGGAGCTGTTTTTT,CASSLGQGKSRGTGELFF
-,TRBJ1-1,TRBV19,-,TGTGCCAGTAGTATGCGCAGGGAGAACACTGAAGCTTTCTTT,CASSMRRENTEAFF
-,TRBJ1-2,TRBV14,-,TGTGCCAGCAGCTTAGGGACTACCGGAGGCTACACCTTC,CASSLGTTGGYTF